The T cell receptor beta chain under discussion was sequenced for a study of blood T cells in healthy people across ages (dated by TCRdb to 2015 to 2017). In the study overall: Template switching captured roughly one uniquely barcoded TCR beta cDNA molecule per two T cells in model experiments. Four age groups were formed from the donors: young (average roughly 15 years), middle-aged (approximately 41), aged (62) and long-lived (approximately 78). The study measured age-related changes in TCR beta repertoire diversity using deep sequencing normalized with unique cDNA molecular identifiers. Two additional independent replicas of 1 million unique cDNA reads from the same blood draw were analyzed for two donors (one aged 18 to 29 and one aged 80 or older).

The germline V gene encodes CDR1 LGHNA and CDR2 YNFKEQ. Including cysteine and phenylalanine, the CDR3 has 15 amino acids. Just the 45-base CDR3 DNA is kept, in frame starting at base 1. This clonotype was counted a few times. No cognate antigen has been identified for it. Base qualities are missing; no much larger clone stands one base away. What the work shows at the level of the full study, not this receptor alone: The CMV infection status of donors was not known, potentially confounding age-related changes in expanded clonotypes. Estimates of total diversity based on one million sequenced T cells were regarded as lower bounds and as underestimates. Compared with the aged group, more naive CD4+ T cells, fewer expanded clones and increased TCR diversity were shown by the long-lived group, suggesting age selection. A strong correlation was found between observed TCR beta diversity and the percentage of naive T cells measured by flow cytometry. Since profiling was done on bulk unsorted PBMCs, naive and antigen-experienced compartments could not be conclusively compared. Observed TCR beta diversity per million T cells fell roughly linearly with age, and a significant reduction was already apparent by age around 39.

Donors were a few dozen systemically healthy Caucasian individuals from Russia aged roughly 6 to 90 years. Around 10 milliliters of peripheral blood were collected from each donor into EDTA-treated Vacutainer tubes. PBMCs were isolated by Ficoll-Paque density-gradient centrifugation, with at least 7 million obtained per sample. Trizol reagent was used to extract total RNA from PBMCs, with at least 5 micrograms per sample. The percentages of naive CD45RAhigh/CD27high T cells were determined by flow cytometry on a PBMC aliquot from every donor. Library preparation was by 5' RACE. The sequencing machine was an Illumina HiSeq 2500. A second PCR of about 7 to 12 cycles was run with a J-beta primer mix and a sample-barcoded 5' primer. A template-switch 5' adaptor carrying 12 random nucleotides introduced a unique molecular identifier onto each TCR beta cDNA molecule. Each sample yielded at least 2.5 million CDR3-containing paired-end reads. The Mint cDNA synthesis kit, primed by a TRBC-specific oligonucleotide, was used to synthesize first-strand cDNA from all RNA. After uracil-DNA glycosylase treatment, a first 18-cycle PCR used universal primers M1SS and BC2_uni_R on all cDNA. The study's own analysis went as follows. Each sample was normalized by randomly selecting 1 million high-quality reads, each carrying a distinct molecular identifier. Instead of being binned into consensus sequences, reads that shared molecular identifiers were thrown out. MiTCR, with a Q25 quality threshold and the strictest error-elimination algorithm, was used for CDR3 identification, clonotype clustering and error correction. A nonparametric unseen species model with Euler transformation was used to estimate a lower bound on total TCR beta diversity. Using fastp trimming at Q25 and MiXCR clonotype assembly, TCRdb reanalyzed the public sequencing data and kept in-frame beta chains. Each CDR3 protein gets just one entry, which takes the most common genes and DNA from the rows behind it. The V and J calls were determined by TCRdb, not by the authors. The sample yields roughly 700,000 distinct CDR3 sequences; just under 25% were counted once. More than 8.5% of the sample comes from the top ten.

This sample was shared with a second study, whose subject was T cells of mothers and their children. The second paper further reports: The donors were nine systemically healthy Caucasian individuals, made up of three mothers and their six children. cDNA synthesis used all of the extracted RNA, with 1.5 ug of RNA in each 15 ul reaction. In the second PCR, the M1S primer added sample barcodes and 2-4 random nucleotides. Each mother yielded over 10 million TCR beta CDR3 reads and each child roughly 3.1 million reads. In both related and unrelated pairs, thymic selection shapes the output of TCR recombination in a similar way, with inherited differences having only a minor effect. Related mother-child pairs always showed normalized repertoire overlap that was slightly higher than in unrelated mother-child pairs, though the difference was never significant. No persistent microchimeric T cell clones were found, with a detection sensitivity of approximately 100 clones per million clonotypes. In the study, deep NGS was used to compare the TCR beta repertoires of mothers and children, and features distinguishing related mother-child pairs from unrelated individuals were sought. Mothers averaged approximately 40 +/- 4 years of age and children averaged about 10 +/- 4 years. After adapter ligation with NEBNext reagents, the libraries were sequenced on Illumina HiSeq 2000 with 100+100 nt paired-end reads. To avoid cross-contamination, the mother libraries and the child libraries were prepared a month apart and sequenced in separate runs. Each donor had between about 500,000 and 2,100,000 distinct TCR beta clonotypes identified. Naive TCR beta clonotypes were estimated from low-frequency clonotypes matched to each donor's FACS-determined naive share, without sorting.

Sequencing was carried out using blood. The V gene is TRBV4-2 and the J gene is TRBJ2-7, and perhaps TRBD2 as D gene, on 6 matching bases. Judging by the DNA end, TRBJ2-5 fits better; the J call may be wrong. The receptor was derived from a boy younger than 18 in good health. The CDR3 reads CASSQELAAGETQYF. The bases are TGTGCCAGCAGCCAAGAATTGGCGGCGGGGGAGACCCAGTACTTC.